This T cell receptor beta chain appears in the sequencing data of a study of blood T cell repertoires in COVID-19. Overall study: The origin of the acute and convalescent COVID-19 samples was the United States, Italy and Spain. From T cells, B-cell-depleted T cells, or PBMCs came the material, which was cDNA or gDNA.

Per the original data handling: Reference gene primer amplification in the assay estimated nucleated cell counts. The assay was immunoSEQ multiplex PCR, and TCRdb's table has in-frame clones only and misses some. V and J calls and clone size follow that table, whereas D and trimming were derived from the DNA. The table has approximately 180,000 clones, 70% to 90% seen once. The germline V and J ends were trimmed by 5 bases and 5 bases, with 15 bases remaining between them. The CDR3 extends over 15 amino acids. CDR1 is SNHLY, CDR2 FYNNEI, per germline. The source of this sequence is a human donor with active or convalescent COVID-19. The donor label of this sample is uncertain. Sequenced material: peripheral blood. This chain uses TRBV2 with TRBJ2-2, with D possibly being TRBD1 (6 bases). The CDR3 region is CASSQQGVETGELFF. As DNA, the CDR3 is TGTGCCAGCAGTCAACAGGGAGTAGAAACCGGGGAGCTGTTTTTT. The full variable domain, with the rest looked up from reference TRBV2 and TRBJ2-2, is EPEVTQTPSHQVTQMGQEVILRCVPISNHLYFYWYRQILGQKVEFLVSFYNNEISEKSEIFDDQFSVERPDGSNFTLKIRSTKLEDSAMYFCASSQQGVETGELFFGEGSRLTVL.